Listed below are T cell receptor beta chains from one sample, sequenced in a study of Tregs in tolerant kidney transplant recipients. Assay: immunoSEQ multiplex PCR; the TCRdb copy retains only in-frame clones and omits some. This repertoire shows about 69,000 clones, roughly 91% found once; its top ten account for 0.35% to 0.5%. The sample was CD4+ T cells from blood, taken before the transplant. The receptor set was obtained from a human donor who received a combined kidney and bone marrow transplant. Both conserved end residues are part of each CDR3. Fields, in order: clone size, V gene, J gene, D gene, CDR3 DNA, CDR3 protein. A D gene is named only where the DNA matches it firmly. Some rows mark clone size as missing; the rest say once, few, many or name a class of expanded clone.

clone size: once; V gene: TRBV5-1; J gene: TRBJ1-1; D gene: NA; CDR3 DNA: TGCGCCAGCAGCCCAGAGAGGGGGGGCCGGTACACTGAAGCTTTCTTT; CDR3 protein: CASSPERGGRYTEAFF
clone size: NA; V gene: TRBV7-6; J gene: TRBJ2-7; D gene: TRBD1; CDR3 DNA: TGTGCCAGCAGCTTAGCGTCAGGGGGTGTTGGCGAGCAGTACTTC; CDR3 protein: CASSLASGGVGEQYF
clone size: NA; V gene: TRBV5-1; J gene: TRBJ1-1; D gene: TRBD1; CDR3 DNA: TGCGCCAGCAGCCTAGGACAGGGCCCTGAAGCTTTCTTT; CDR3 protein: CASSLGQGPEAFF
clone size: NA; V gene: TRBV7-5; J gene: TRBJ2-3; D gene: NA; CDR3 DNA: TGTGTCAGAAGCTTAGCGAGTTTGGGACTAGCGACCACAGATACGCAGTATTTT; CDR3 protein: CVRSLASLGLATTDTQYF
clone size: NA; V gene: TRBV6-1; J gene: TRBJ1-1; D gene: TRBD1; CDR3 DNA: TGTGCCAGCAGTGATCCGCCGGGACAGTTGGCTTTCTTT; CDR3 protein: CASSDPPGQLAFF
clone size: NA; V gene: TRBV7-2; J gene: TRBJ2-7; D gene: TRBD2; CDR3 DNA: TGTGCCAGCAGCTTAAAAACGGCGGTGCGGGAGAGGTACGAGCAGTACTTC; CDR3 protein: CASSLKTAVRERYEQYF
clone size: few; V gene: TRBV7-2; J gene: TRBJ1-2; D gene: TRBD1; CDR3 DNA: TGTGCCAGCACCCCCCGACAGGGGGCGGTTGGCTACACCTTC; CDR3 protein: CASTPRQGAVGYTF
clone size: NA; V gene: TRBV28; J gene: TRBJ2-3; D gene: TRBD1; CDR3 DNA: TGTGCCAGCACGGTAATCAAGACAGGGAACACAGATACGCAGTATTTT; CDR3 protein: CASTVIKTGNTDTQYF
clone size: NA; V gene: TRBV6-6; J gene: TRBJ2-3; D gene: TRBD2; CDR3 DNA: TGTGCCAGCAGTTCTGGACTAGCGGGAGAGGATACGCAGTATTTT; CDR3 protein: CASSSGLAGEDTQYF
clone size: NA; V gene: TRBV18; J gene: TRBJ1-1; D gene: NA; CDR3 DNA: TGTGCCAGCTCACCCAACGAGGGGGGGTTGAACACTGAAGCTTTCTTT; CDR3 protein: CASSPNEGGLNTEAFF
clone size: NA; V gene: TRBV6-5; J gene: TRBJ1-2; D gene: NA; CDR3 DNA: TGTGCCAGTGGGGCAGGCGGCGGCTACACCTTC; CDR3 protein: CASGAGGGYTF
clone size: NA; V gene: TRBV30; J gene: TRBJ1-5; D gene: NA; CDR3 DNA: TGTGCCTGGAGTGTACCGGGAGTCCATCAGCCCCAGCATTTT; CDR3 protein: CAWSVPGVHQPQHF
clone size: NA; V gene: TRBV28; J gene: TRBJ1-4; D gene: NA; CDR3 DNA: TGTGCCAGCAGTGCCCCTTCAGGGATTGAAAAACTGTTTTTT; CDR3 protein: CASSAPSGIEKLFF
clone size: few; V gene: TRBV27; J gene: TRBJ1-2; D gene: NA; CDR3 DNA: TGTGCCAGCAGCATAAGGACAGAAGGGTCCTACACCTTC; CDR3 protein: CASSIRTEGSYTF
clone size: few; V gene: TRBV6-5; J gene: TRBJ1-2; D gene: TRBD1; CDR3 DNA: TGTGCCAGCAGGCCCGGGACAGGCCACTATGGCTACACCTTC; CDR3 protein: CASRPGTGHYGYTF
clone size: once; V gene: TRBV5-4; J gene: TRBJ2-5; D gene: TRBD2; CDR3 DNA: TGTGCCAGCAGCTTGCTAGGGACTAGCCAAGAGACCCAGTACTTC; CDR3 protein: CASSLLGTSQETQYF
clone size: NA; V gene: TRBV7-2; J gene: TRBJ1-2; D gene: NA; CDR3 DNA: TGTGCCAGCAGCTTAGGAGGCATCCCCTCCCACTATGGCTACACCTTC; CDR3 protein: CASSLGGIPSHYGYTF
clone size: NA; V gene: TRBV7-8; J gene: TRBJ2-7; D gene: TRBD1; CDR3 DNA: TGTGCCAGCAGCTTGGACAGGGATGAGCAGTACTTC; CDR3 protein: CASSLDRDEQYF
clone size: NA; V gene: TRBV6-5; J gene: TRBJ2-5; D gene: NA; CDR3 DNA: TGTGCCAGCAGTTACTCGAGGGGACAAAACCAAGAGACCCAGTACTTC; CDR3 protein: CASSYSRGQNQETQYF
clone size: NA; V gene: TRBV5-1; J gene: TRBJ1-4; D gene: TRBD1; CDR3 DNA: TGCGCCAGCAGCTCGGGACAGTTTAATGAAAAACTGTTTTTT; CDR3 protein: CASSSGQFNEKLFF
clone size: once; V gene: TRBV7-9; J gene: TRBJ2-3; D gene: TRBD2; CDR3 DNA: TGTGCCAGCAGCTTAGGCTCTAGCGGGAGGGCCCAAGATACGCAGTATTTT; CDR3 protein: CASSLGSSGRAQDTQYF
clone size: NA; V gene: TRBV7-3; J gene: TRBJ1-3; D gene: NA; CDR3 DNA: TGTGCCAGCAGCTTAATGGGGCCCTACTCTGGAAACACCATATATTTT; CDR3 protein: CASSLMGPYSGNTIYF
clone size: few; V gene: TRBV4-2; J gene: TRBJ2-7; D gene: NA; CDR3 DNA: TGTGCCAGCAGCCAACCGGAGACTGGCGGCTACGAGCAGTACTTC; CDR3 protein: CASSQPETGGYEQYF
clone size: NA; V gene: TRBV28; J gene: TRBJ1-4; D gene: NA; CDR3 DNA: TGTGCCAGCAGTTCCCCCGGGGGGACGGATAATGAAAAACTGTTTTTT; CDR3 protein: CASSSPGGTDNEKLFF
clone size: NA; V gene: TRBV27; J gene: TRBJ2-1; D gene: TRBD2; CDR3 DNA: TGTGCCAGCCGGGAGGGCCTCTACAATGAGCAGTTCTTC; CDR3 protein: CASREGLYNEQFF
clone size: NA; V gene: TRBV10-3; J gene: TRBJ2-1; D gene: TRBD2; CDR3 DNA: TGTGCCGTCAGGGGGGCTAGCGGGAGAGACTTCAATGAGCAGTTCTTC; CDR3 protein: CAVRGASGRDFNEQFF
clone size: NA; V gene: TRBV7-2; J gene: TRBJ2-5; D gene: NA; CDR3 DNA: TGTGCCAGCAGCTTAGTAATGACAGAGAGGGAGACCCAGTACTTC; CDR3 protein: CASSLVMTERETQYF
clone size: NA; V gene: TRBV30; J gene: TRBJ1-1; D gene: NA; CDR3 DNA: TGTGCCTGGAGTGGGGGGGGGCCTGAAGCTTTCTTT; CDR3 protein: CAWSGGGPEAFF
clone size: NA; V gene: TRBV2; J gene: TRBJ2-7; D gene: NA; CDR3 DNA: TGTGCCAGCAGTGAAGCAGCGGTACGTGGGGAGCAGTACTTC; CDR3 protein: CASSEAAVRGEQYF
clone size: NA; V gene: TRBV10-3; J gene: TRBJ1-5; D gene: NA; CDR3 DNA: TGTGCCATCAGTGAGGTGGCCGAAGATCAGCCCCAGCATTTT; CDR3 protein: CAISEVAEDQPQHF
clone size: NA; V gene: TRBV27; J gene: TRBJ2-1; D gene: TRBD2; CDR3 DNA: TGTGCCAGCAGTTTAAGGCTAGCGGAGTACAATGAGCAGTTCTTC; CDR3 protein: CASSLRLAEYNEQFF
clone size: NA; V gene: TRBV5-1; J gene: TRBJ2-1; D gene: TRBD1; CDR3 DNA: TGCGCCAGCAGCTTGGGGACAGGGCATCAAAATGAGCAGTTCTTC; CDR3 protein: CASSLGTGHQNEQFF
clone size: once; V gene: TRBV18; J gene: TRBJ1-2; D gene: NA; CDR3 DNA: TGTGCCAGCTCACCCGATCGGGCGGGTGCGAGTGGCTACACCTTC; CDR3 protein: CASSPDRAGASGYTF
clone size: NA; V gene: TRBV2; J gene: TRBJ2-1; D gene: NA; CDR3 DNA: TGTGCCAGCAGTGAAGCGTCGGTAGCGGCCAACGCGAATGAGCAGTTCTTC; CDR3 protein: CASSEASVAANANEQFF
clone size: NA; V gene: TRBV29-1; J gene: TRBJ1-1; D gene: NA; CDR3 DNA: TGCAGCGTTGTTTGGGGGCGCGGGAGCACTGAAGCTTTCTTT; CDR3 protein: CSVVWGRGSTEAFF
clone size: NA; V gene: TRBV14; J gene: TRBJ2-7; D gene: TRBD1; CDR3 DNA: TGTGCCAGCAGCCCCGGACAGGGGGCGCGGGAGCAGTACTTC; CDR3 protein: CASSPGQGAREQYF
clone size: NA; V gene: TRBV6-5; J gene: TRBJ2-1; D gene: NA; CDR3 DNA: TGTGCCAGCAGTCGGGACTACAATGAGCAGTTCTTC; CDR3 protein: CASSRDYNEQFF
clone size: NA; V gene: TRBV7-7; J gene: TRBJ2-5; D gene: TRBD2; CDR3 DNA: TGTGCTAGCAGCTTAGGGCCCAAGCGGGGGGCGGGAGAGACCCAGTACTTC; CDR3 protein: CASSLGPKRGAGETQYF
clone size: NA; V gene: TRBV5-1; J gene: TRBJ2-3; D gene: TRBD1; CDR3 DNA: TGCGCCAGCAGCTTTGAGGGACAGCCCACAGATACGCAGTATTTT; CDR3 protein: CASSFEGQPTDTQYF
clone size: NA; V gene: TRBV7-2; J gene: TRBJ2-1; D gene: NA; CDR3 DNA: TGTGCCAGCAGCTCCCTCTCCTATAATGAGCAGTTCTTC; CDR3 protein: CASSSLSYNEQFF
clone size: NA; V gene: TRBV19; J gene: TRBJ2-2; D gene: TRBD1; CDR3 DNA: TGTGCCAGTAGTATCCCACCGGGACAGGCGGCCGGGGAGCTGTTTTTT; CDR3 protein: CASSIPPGQAAGELFF
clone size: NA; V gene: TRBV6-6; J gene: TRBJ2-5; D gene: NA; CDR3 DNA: TGTGCCAGCAGCCCCCAGAGGGAGACCCAGTACTTC; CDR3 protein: CASSPQRETQYF
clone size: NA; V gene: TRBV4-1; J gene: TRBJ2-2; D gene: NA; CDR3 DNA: TGCGCCAGCAGCGGTCTAACGGGGGAGCTGTTTTTT; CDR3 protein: CASSGLTGELFF
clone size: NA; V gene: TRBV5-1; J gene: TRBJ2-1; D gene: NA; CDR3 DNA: TGCGCCAGCAGCTTGGCGGCCGGGGTGGGCTCCTACAATGAGCAGTTCTTC; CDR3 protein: CASSLAAGVGSYNEQFF
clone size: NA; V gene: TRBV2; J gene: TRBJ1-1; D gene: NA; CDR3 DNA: TGTGCCAGCAGGCAGACTAACACTGAAGCTTTCTTT; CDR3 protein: CASRQTNTEAFF
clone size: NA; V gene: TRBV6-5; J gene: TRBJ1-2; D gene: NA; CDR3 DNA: TGTGCCAGCAGTTACTCGACGAGGGTGGATGGCTACACCTTC; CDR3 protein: CASSYSTRVDGYTF
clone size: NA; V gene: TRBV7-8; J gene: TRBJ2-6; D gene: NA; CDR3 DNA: TGTGCCAGCAGCCATCAATTTTCTGGGGCCAACGTCCTGACTTTC; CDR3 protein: CASSHQFSGANVLTF
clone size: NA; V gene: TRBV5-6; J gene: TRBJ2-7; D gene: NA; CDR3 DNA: TGTGCCAGCAAAAGGGAGTTCCCCTACGAGCAGTACTTC; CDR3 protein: CASKREFPYEQYF
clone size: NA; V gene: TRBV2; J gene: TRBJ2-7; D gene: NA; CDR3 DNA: TGTGCCAGCAGTGAACCTCGCTCGGTGGTAGCGATCTCCTACGAGCAGTACTTC; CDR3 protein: CASSEPRSVVAISYEQYF
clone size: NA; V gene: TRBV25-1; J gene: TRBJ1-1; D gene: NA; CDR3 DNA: TGTGCCAGCAGTAGACAAGAGATGAACACTGAAGCTTTCTTT; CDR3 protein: CASSRQEMNTEAFF
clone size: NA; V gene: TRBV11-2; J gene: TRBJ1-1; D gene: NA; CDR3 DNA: TGTGCCAGCAGCTTAGTAGAGAACACTGAAGCTTTCTTT; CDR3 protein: CASSLVENTEAFF
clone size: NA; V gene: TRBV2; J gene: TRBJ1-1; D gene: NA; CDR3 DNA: TGTGCCACCATGCCCCAGTGGAACACTGAAGCTTTCTTT; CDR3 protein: CATMPQWNTEAFF
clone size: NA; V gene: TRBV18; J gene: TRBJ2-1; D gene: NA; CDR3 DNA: TGTGCCAGCTCACCACGTCTGGCCCACAATGAGCAGTTCTTC; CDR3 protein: CASSPRLAHNEQFF
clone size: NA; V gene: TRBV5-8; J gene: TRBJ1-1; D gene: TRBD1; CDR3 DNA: TGTGCCAGCAGCTTGCAGGACAGGGGGTTGACTGAAGCTTTCTTT; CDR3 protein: CASSLQDRGLTEAFF